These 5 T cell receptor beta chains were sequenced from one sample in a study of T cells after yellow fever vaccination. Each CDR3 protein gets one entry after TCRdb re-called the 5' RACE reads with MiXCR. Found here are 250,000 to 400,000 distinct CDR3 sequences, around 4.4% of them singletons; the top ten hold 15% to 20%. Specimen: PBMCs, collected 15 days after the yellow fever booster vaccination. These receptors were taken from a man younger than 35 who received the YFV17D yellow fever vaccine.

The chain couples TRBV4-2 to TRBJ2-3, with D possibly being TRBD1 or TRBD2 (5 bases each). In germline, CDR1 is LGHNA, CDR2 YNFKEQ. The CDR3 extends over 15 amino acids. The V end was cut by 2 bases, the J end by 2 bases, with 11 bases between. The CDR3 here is CASSQFTGLTDTQYF. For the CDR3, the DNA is TGTGCCAGCAGCCAATTTACGGGGCTCACAGATACGCAGTATTTT.

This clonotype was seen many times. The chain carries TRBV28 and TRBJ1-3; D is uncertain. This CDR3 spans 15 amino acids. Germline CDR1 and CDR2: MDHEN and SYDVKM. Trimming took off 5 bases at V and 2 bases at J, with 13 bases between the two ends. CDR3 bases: TGTGCCAGCAGTCCCCGCTTTAGAACTGGAAACACCATATATTTT. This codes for CASSPRFRTGNTIYF.

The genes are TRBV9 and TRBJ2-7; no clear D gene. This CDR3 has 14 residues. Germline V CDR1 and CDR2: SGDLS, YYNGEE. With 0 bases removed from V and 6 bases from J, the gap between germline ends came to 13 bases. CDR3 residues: CASSVGRSVSEQYF. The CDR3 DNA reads TGTGCCAGCAGCGTAGGGCGCTCGGTCAGCGAGCAGTACTTC. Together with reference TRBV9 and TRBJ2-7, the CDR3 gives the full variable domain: DSGVTQTPKHLITATGQRVTLRCSPRSGDLSVYWYQQSLDQGLQFLIQYYNGEERAKGNILERFSAQQFPDLHSELNLSSLELGDSALYFCASSVGRSVSEQYFGPGTRLTVT.

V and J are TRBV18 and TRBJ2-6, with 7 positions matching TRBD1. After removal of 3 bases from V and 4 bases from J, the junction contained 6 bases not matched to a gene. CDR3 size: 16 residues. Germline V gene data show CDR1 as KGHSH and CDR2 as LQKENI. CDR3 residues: CASSPQQGRGANVLTF. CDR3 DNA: TGTGCCAGCTCACCCCAACAGGGGAGAGGGGCCAACGTCCTGACTTTC.

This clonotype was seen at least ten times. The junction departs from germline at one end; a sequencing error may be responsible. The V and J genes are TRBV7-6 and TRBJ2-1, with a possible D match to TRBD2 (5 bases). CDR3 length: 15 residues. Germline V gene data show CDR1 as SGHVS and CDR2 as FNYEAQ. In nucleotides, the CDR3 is TGTGCCAGCAGCTTATGGCAGCGGTCCTCCAATGAGCAGTTCTTC. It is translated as CASSLWQRSSNEQFF.